The T cell receptor (beta chain) described here comes from a study of OX40 agonist ivuxolimab in advanced cancers. Deletions cut 6 bases from V and 4 bases from J, with 12 bases between. This CDR3 is 13 amino acids long. The germline V gene encodes CDR1 MDHEN and CDR2 SYDVKM. Repertoires were generated with immunoSEQ multiplex PCR, while TCRdb's copy carries only in-frame clones and drops some. The sample records more than 40,000 clones, about 88% being singletons. The J gene is TRBJ1-2, the V gene TRBV28, with D tentatively TRBD1 (6 bases). This sequence was found in an adult with an advanced solid tumor such as melanoma, head and neck, liver or kidney cancer. This specimen consisted of CD4+ or CD8+ T cells sorted from blood, obtained in a trial of the OX40 agonist ivuxolimab. The CDR3: CASREQGAYGYTF. DNA for the CDR3: TGTGCCAGCAGAGAACAGGGAGCCTATGGCTACACCTTC.